This TCR beta chain emerged from a study of T cells in localized non-small cell lung cancer. This clone was recorded only once. Its antigen is unidentified. Whole-study results and caveats: Paired adjacent lung recovered a median around 60 of the top 100 tumor clones.

V was shortened by 2 bases and J by 1 base, with 11 bases between the two germline ends. CDR3 length: 15 amino acids. Germline CDR1 reads MNHEY; CDR2 reads SMNVEV (reference sequence). Clones were sequenced by immunoSEQ multiplex PCR, and TCRdb holds only the in-frame ones, with some missing. The table has over 30,000 clones, about 90% seen once. The chain couples TRBV27 to TRBJ1-1; possible D gene TRBD1, 6 bases. Sequenced here: peripheral blood, sampled before any cancer treatment. This TCR derives from a woman aged 35-75 years with stage I lung adenocarcinoma. The CDR3 loop reads CASSLIWGQNTEAFF. In DNA form, the CDR3 reads TGTGCCAGCAGTTTAATTTGGGGGCAGAACACTGAAGCTTTCTTT.